These T cell receptor beta chains were read from a single sample in a study of blood T cell repertoires in COVID-19. The table came from immunoSEQ multiplex PCR; TCRdb's copy has only in-frame clones and leaves some out. Here the sample spans nearly 350,000 clones, roughly 87% being singletons. The sample comprised PBMCs or T cells enriched from blood (not recorded which). These receptors all stem from a woman in her 30s who had recovered from COVID-19. Each CDR3 is given with its conserved first and last residue. A D gene is named only where the DNA matches it firmly. Only part of the rows carry a size: once, few, many, or a class if the clone is expanded.

TRBV30,TRBJ1-6,.,.,TGTGCCTGGAGTACTAGAGGAGTGACTTCCCGGGATTCACCCCTCCACTTT,CAWSTRGVTSRDSPLHF
TRBV19,TRBJ2-2,TRBD1,.,TGTGCCAGTAGAATCGACAGGGCGGTCACCGGGGAGCTGTTTTTT,CASRIDRAVTGELFF
TRBV5-8,TRBJ1-5,.,once,TGTGCCAGCAGCTTGGGAGGCAGGGCGGATCAGCCCCAGCATTTT,CASSLGGRADQPQHF
TRBV2,TRBJ1-3,.,.,TGTGCCAGCATCCTGGACGCCCGGGGAGGAAACACCATATATTTT,CASILDARGGNTIYF
TRBV30,TRBJ1-4,TRBD1,.,TGTGCCTGGAGTGTCAGGGGACAGGGCGCAACTAATGAAAAACTGTTTTTT,CAWSVRGQGATNEKLFF
TRBV28,TRBJ1-4,TRBD1,.,TGTGCCAGCCAGGGGGACAGGTCACCAACTAATGAAAAACTGTTTTTT,CASQGDRSPTNEKLFF
TRBV5-5,TRBJ1-2,.,.,TGTGCCAGCAGCTTGGAGGGGGTCCGGGATGGCTACACCTTC,CASSLEGVRDGYTF
TRBV20-1,TRBJ2-5,.,.,TGCAGTCCGACAGGCCAAGAGACCCAGTACTTC,CSPTGQETQYF
TRBV6-1,TRBJ1-5,.,few,TGTGCCAGCAGTGAAAGGGGGGGGGCGAGTGGTCAGCCCCAGCATTTT,CASSERGGASGQPQHF
TRBV2,TRBJ2-3,.,.,TGTGCCAGCAGCCACAGGACGCGTTCTCGCACAGATACGCAGTATTTT,CASSHRTRSRTDTQYF
TRBV27,TRBJ1-2,TRBD1,.,TGTGCCAGCAGAAGGGACAGGTTCTATGGCTACACCTTC,CASRRDRFYGYTF
TRBV5-1,TRBJ1-1,TRBD1,.,TGCGCCAGCAGCCAACAGACAGGGCGGGGTGAAGCTTTCTTT,CASSQQTGRGEAFF
TRBV18,TRBJ2-1,TRBD1,.,TGTGCCAGCTCACCTCAGGGGGATTCCTACAATGAGCAGTTCTTC,CASSPQGDSYNEQFF
TRBV3-1/TRBV3-2,TRBJ2-2,TRBD2,.,TGTGCCAGCAGCTCTTACCCGGCGGGAGGCACCGGGGAGCTGTTTTTT,CASSSYPAGGTGELFF
TRBV19,TRBJ1-5,.,.,TGTGCCAGTACCCAAGGGGAGCCCCAGCATTTT,CASTQGEPQHF
TRBV5-6,TRBJ2-6,.,.,TGTGCCAGCAGCTTGGGGACACTCTCTGGGGCCAACGTCCTGACTTTC,CASSLGTLSGANVLTF
TRBV7-9,TRBJ2-7,TRBD1,.,TGTGCCAGCAGCCCCCGACAGGGGGCCCACGAGCAGTACTTC,CASSPRQGAHEQYF
TRBV5-1,TRBJ1-2,TRBD1,few,TGCGCCAGCAGCCCGGGACAGGGGGCGAACTATGGCTACACCTTC,CASSPGQGANYGYTF
TRBV6-1,TRBJ2-5,TRBD2,.,TGTGCCAGCAGTGAATACCGGCCTAGCGGGGGTCTCCAAGAGACCCAGTACTTC,CASSEYRPSGGLQETQYF
TRBV6-1,TRBJ2-3,.,.,TGTGCCAGCAGTGAACACACAGATACGCAGTATTTT,CASSEHTDTQYF
TRBV9,TRBJ2-5,TRBD1,.,TGTGCCAGCAGCCCCCAACAGGGGGCAGGCAAGGAGACCCAGTACTTC,CASSPQQGAGKETQYF
TRBV15,TRBJ1-3,TRBD1,.,TGTGCCACCAGCAGGGACAGGCCAGTCTCTGGAAACACCATATATTTT,CATSRDRPVSGNTIYF
TRBV7-2,TRBJ2-5,.,.,TGTGCCAGCAGCTTAGCGACAGGCGAGACCCAGTACTTC,CASSLATGETQYF
TRBV28,TRBJ2-1,TRBD2,.,TGTGCCAGCAGTCCGACTAGCGGGGGGAGTAATGAGCAGTTCTTC,CASSPTSGGSNEQFF
TRBV6-1,TRBJ2-1,TRBD2,many,TGTGCCAGCAGTGTAGCGGGGAGCTACAATGAGCAGTTCTTC,CASSVAGSYNEQFF
TRBV28,TRBJ1-5,.,.,TGTGCCAGCAGTTTGCTTCAGGGGCGCGAAGGTCAGCCCCAGCATTTT,CASSLLQGREGQPQHF
TRBV10-3,TRBJ2-5,.,.,TGTGCCATCAGCCCCGGGAAAGAGACCCAGTACTTC,CAISPGKETQYF
TRBV5-1,TRBJ1-1,TRBD1,.,TGCGCCAGCAGCTCCTCCGGGACAGGGATCATGAACACTGAAGCTTTCTTT,CASSSSGTGIMNTEAFF
TRBV7-2,TRBJ2-5,TRBD2,.,TGTGCCAGCAGCTACTCGGGGGGAGGGTTAACCCAGTACTTC,CASSYSGGGLTQYF
TRBV7-2,TRBJ2-7,TRBD1,.,TGTGCCAGCAGCTCCGGGACAGGTTACTACGAGCAGTACTTC,CASSSGTGYYEQYF
TRBV29-1,TRBJ2-7,.,.,TGCAGCGCCTCTACAGGAAGAACCTACGAGCAGTACTTC,CSASTGRTYEQYF
TRBV7-9,TRBJ2-1,TRBD2,few,TGTGCCAGCAGCTTAGGGGCTAGCGGGGGGCGGAGAAATGAGCAGTTCTTC,CASSLGASGGRRNEQFF
TRBV4-1,TRBJ2-3,.,.,TGCGCCAGCAGCCAAGAAGGTGGCGGCTCAGATACGCAGTATTTT,CASSQEGGGSDTQYF
TRBV6-5,TRBJ1-1,.,.,TGTGCCAGCAGCCCCGCGGGGCAGAGCACTGAAGCTTTCTTT,CASSPAGQSTEAFF
TRBV19,TRBJ2-3,.,.,TGTGCCAGTAGTATCTCAGTAGGGGCAGATACGCAGTATTTT,CASSISVGADTQYF
TRBV5-1,TRBJ1-4,.,.,TGCGCCAGCAGCTTGGGACAGAATGAAAAACTGTTTTTT,CASSLGQNEKLFF
TRBV27,TRBJ1-6,TRBD1,once,TGTGCCAGCAGGAGTACAGGGGTGTCACCCCTCCACTTT,CASRSTGVSPLHF
TRBV11-3,TRBJ2-7,.,.,TGTGCCAGCAGCTTAGGGGCAGGAAGGTACGAGCAGTACTTC,CASSLGAGRYEQYF
TRBV6-6,TRBJ1-2,.,.,TGTGCCAGCAGTCAGAGGGTGGTTCGCAGGGGTAACTATGGCTACACCTTC,CASSQRVVRRGNYGYTF
TRBV28,TRBJ1-5,.,.,TGTGCCAGCAGTTTATCCGGGGGGCGCGGGAATCAGCCCCAGCATTTT,CASSLSGGRGNQPQHF
TRBV6-5,TRBJ1-2,.,.,TGTGCCAGCAGTTACGCGGGGTTGGGATTAGGTTTGGGCTACACCTTC,CASSYAGLGLGLGYTF
TRBV15,TRBJ2-5,TRBD1,once,TGTGCCACCAGCAGGTCCAACGGACAGGGCCAAGAGACCCAGTACTTC,CATSRSNGQGQETQYF
TRBV2,TRBJ1-5,.,.,TGTGCCAGCAGTGACAGGGGTCGGAGCAATCAGCCCCAGCATTTT,CASSDRGRSNQPQHF
TRBV27,TRBJ1-5,TRBD1,.,TGTGCCACCGATCAGGGGGGCCAAAAGCATTTT,CATDQGGQKHF
TRBV24-1,TRBJ2-3,TRBD1,many,TGTGCCACCAGTCCGGGACAGGGTTGGGGCACAGATACGCAGTATTTT,CATSPGQGWGTDTQYF
TRBV28,TRBJ2-7,.,.,TGTGCCAGCAGTTTAGGCGGGTACGAGCAGTACTTC,CASSLGGYEQYF